The text below deals with one T cell receptor (beta chain). What it binds is unknown. This sample is drawn from a study of vaccination effects on CD4 cells after COVID-19. Method: immunoSEQ multiplex PCR; TCRdb's copy keeps in-frame clones and lacks some. Of tens of thousands of clones listed, approximately 79% are singletons. Trimming took off 5 bases at V and 4 bases at J, with 17 bases between the two ends. This CDR3 is built from 15 residues. Germline assignment: CDR1 SGHVS and CDR2 FQNEAQ. Expansion of antigen-specific CD4+ T cells with viral peptide pools was carried out by the ViraFEST assay before sequencing. Following an approximately ten-day culture, CD4+ T cells were purified. Nucleocapsid antibodies were negative in the vaccine recipients, who had never had SARS-CoV-2 infection.

The sample was CD4+ T cells from PBMCs cultured with HCoV-NL63 spike peptides, taken before COVID-19 vaccination. The chain carries TRBV7-8 and TRBJ2-5; D remains unclear. The sequence came from a human donor who received a COVID-19 vaccine. The CDR3 here is CASSALAMVRETQYF. The CDR3 bases are TGTGCCAGCAGCGCCCTGGCCATGGTGAGAGAGACCCAGTACTTC.